This T cell receptor beta chain was recovered during a study of blood T cell repertoires in COVID-19. Repertoires were generated with immunoSEQ multiplex PCR, while TCRdb's copy carries only in-frame clones and drops some. The sample lists more than 75,000 clones, roughly 80% occurring once. The CDR3 is made up of 17 amino acids. Germline loops: CDR1 SEHNR, CDR2 FQNEAQ (reference sequence). V lost 2 bases and J lost 7; bases outside the gene matches: 16. Sequencing was performed on peripheral blood. This TCR was sampled from a human donor in a cohort sampled during active COVID-19. V usage is TRBV7-9 and J usage is TRBJ2-7, with 8 bases that match TRBD1. This CDR3 is CASSLRIRTGWFEEQYF. CDR3 in DNA: TGTGCCAGCAGCTTACGGATCAGGACAGGGTGGTTCGAGGAGCAGTACTTC.